This T cell receptor beta chain was identified during a study of CD8+CD57+ T cells in acquired aplastic anemia. Overall study findings and caveats: Sharing between patients and controls was observed for over 25 CD8+ CDR3 sequences.

CD8+CD57+ cell expansion had been shown by flow cytometry in patients chosen for sequencing. This CDR3 is 15 amino acids long. V shed 1 base and J shed 2 bases, with 13 bases lying between them. Germline assignment: CDR1 SGHRS and CDR2 YFSETQ. In regard to this clonotype: Its antigen is currently unknown.

TCR beta VDJ and CDR3 profiling used genomic DNA as template. TCRdb re-derived calls from the reads in MiXCR, one entry per CDR3 protein. The sample includes around 180,000 distinct CDR3 sequences, approximately 48% of them seen just once. V and J are TRBV5-1 and TRBJ2-7; D is undetermined. Sequences were obtained from sorted CD4+, CD8+, or CD8+CD57+ T cells (not recorded which) from PBMCs. This TCR came from a human donor with aplastic anemia. CDR3 nucleotides: TGCGCCAGCAGCTTGCGTCTAAAGGAAACCTACGAGCAGTACTTC. Protein product: CASSLRLKETYEQYF.